One sample yielded the 19 T cell receptor beta chains listed below, sequenced in a study of shared clonotypes between healthy human individuals (dated by TCRdb to about 2020). The library was prepared using the immunoSEQ multiplex PCR assay. TCRdb holds this immuneACCESS table with in-frame rearrangements only. Some clones are missing; in checked studies, unresolved V genes explain under half, and the rest has no known cause. This sample comprises around 1.4 million clones, 98% to 99% of them detected only once. The ten largest clones capture about 0.34% of the sample. The sequenced sample consisted of naive CD4+ T cells sorted from blood. The meaning of the sample's cell subset or site label: CD45RA+ positively selected. These receptors originate from a man younger than 45 in good health.

V usage is TRBV29-1 and J usage is TRBJ1-4, with 10 bases identical to TRBD1. There are 14 residues in the CDR3. Germline V gives CDR1 SQVTM, CDR2 ANQGSEA. The V gene end was trimmed by 6 bases and the J gene end by 4 bases; junction bases not matched to a gene: 5. The CDR3 DNA reads TGCAGCGTCGCCGGGACAGGGGTTAATGAAAAACTGTTTTTT. Its translation is CSVAGTGVNEKLFF. The variable domain in full, with the rest retrieved from reference TRBV29-1 and TRBJ1-4, is SAVISQKPSRDICQRGTSLTIQCQVDSQVTMMFWYRQQPGQSLTLIATANQGSEATYESGFVIDKFPISRPNLTFSTLTVSNMSPEDSSIYLCSVAGTGVNEKLFFGSGTQLSVL.

The chain links TRBV9 to TRBJ2-1, with 7 nucleotides matching TRBD2. CDR1 is SGDLS and CDR2 is YYNGEE in the germline V gene. The CDR3 is 14 residues long. After removal of 6 bases from V and 5 bases from J, the junction contained 8 bases not matched to a gene. The CDR3 here is CASTWGLTNNEQFF. As DNA, the CDR3 is TGTGCCAGCACTTGGGGACTAACAAACAATGAGCAGTTCTTC.

The CDR3 spells CASSLVPVEQYF. The CDR3 DNA reads TGTGCCAGCAGTTTAGTCCCGGTCGAGCAGTACTTC. The chain carries TRBV2 and TRBJ2-7, with D hard to call. The CDR3 runs 12 residues. Germline V gene data show CDR1 as SNHLY and CDR2 as FYNNEI. Trimming shortened V by 5 bases and J by 6 bases, and 11 bases separated the two germline ends.

CDR3 residues: CATLAGVGEQYF. CDR3 nucleotides: TGCGCCACGCTAGCGGGAGTTGGCGAGCAGTACTTC. The chain employs TRBV10-2 and TRBJ2-7, with TRBD2 matching over 10 bases. CDR1 is WSHSY, CDR2 SAAADI, per germline. The CDR3 consists of 12 residues. V shed 10 bases, J shed 6 bases, and the junction held 6 bases outside the gene matches.

V and J are TRBV2 and TRBJ2-3; D may correspond to TRBD1 or TRBD2 (5 bases each). Trimming took off 11 bases at V and 0 bases at J, with 12 bases between the two ends. This CDR3 contains 13 residues. Germline V CDR1 and CDR2: SNHLY, FYNNEI. The CDR3 loop reads CALARESTDTQYF. DNA of the CDR3: TGTGCCTTGGCCAGGGAGAGCACAGATACGCAGTATTTT. The whole variable domain, filled in from reference TRBV2 and TRBJ2-3, reads EPEVTQTPSHQVTQMGQEVILRCVPISNHLYFYWYRQILGQKVEFLVSFYNNEISEKSEIFDDQFSVERPDGSNFTLKIRSTKLEDSAMYFCALARESTDTQYFGPGTRLTVL.

This clone was seen just once. V gene TRBV10-1 combines with J gene TRBJ1-5, with unresolved D. The germline CDR1 and CDR2 sequences are WNHNN and SYGVQD (reference sequence). The CDR3 contains 17 residues. The V gene lost 9 bases and the J gene lost 0 bases, with 21 bases spanning the gap. Here the CDR3 DNA reads TGCGCCAGGATTTCTTGCCACCATAGCAATAGCAATCAGCCCCAGCATTTT. Amino acids: CARISCHHSNSNQPQHF.

This clone was detected only once. V and J are TRBV9 and TRBJ2-5; D unresolved. The CDR3 is made up of 13 amino acids. Germline V gene sequence: CDR1 SGDLS, CDR2 YYNGEE. Trimming took 0 bases from V and 7 from J, leaving 10 bases between them. The CDR3 nucleotides read TGTGCCAGCAGCGTAGAGACCACGGGGACCCAGTACTTC. It specifies CASSVETTGTQYF.

The chain employs TRBV12-5 and TRBJ1-1; 9 bases line up with TRBD1. Germline lookup yields CDR1 LGHNT and CDR2 FRNRAP. The CDR3 is 18 residues long. The ends lost 0 bases at V and 1 base at J; junction bases unmatched: 9. Written as DNA, the CDR3 is TGTGCTAGTGGTTTGGTTCTTGGGACAGGGAGGAAGAACACTGAAGCTTTCTTT. It translates to CASGLVLGTGRKNTEAFF.

V is TRBV6-6 and J is TRBJ2-7; 8 positions match TRBD1. J was trimmed by 5 bases and V by 2 bases; bases with no gene match: 11. Germline V gene sequence: CDR1 MNHNY, CDR2 SVGAGI (reference sequence). The CDR3 has 16 residues. CDR3 bases: TGTGCCAGCAGTTACGGCTCGGGACAGGTCCTCCACGAGCAGTACTTC. Translating it yields CASSYGSGQVLHEQYF.

This rearrangement joins TRBV11-2 to TRBJ2-7; D is possibly TRBD1 (6 bases). CDR1 is SGHAT and CDR2 is FQNNGV in the germline V gene. The CDR3 contains 15 residues. The germline V and J ends were trimmed by 1 base and 3 bases, with 13 bases remaining between them. CDR3 sequence: CASSLVVGTHYEQYF. In nucleotides, the CDR3 is TGTGCCAGCAGCTTAGTAGTGGGGACACACTACGAGCAGTACTTC.

The chain employs TRBV14 and TRBJ2-5; 11 bases line up with TRBD2. V dropped 3 bases and J dropped 5; count of bases not matched to a gene: 8. In germline, CDR1 is SGHDN, CDR2 FVKESK. The CDR3 spans 16 residues. Here the CDR3 DNA reads TGTGCCAGCAGCCATCCTCTACTAGCGGGAGTGGAGACCCAGTACTTC. The encoded protein is CASSHPLLAGVETQYF.

The rearrangement joins TRBV5-1 to TRBJ1-1; D gene ambiguous. CDR3 length: 13 residues. CDR1 SGHRS and CDR2 YFSETQ come from the germline V gene. V lost 7 bases and J lost 1, with 11 bases in between. The CDR3 sequence is CASCLRGNTEAFF. DNA for the CDR3: TGCGCCAGCTGCCTCCGGGGGAACACTGAAGCTTTCTTT.

This clone was seen a single time. V and J are TRBV19 and TRBJ2-2; 7 nucleotides match TRBD1. CDR1 LNHDA and CDR2 SQIVND come from the germline V gene (reference sequence). Germline trimming cut 6 bases from V and 4 bases from J; bases unmatched to any gene: 8. The CDR3 contains 15 residues. The CDR3 region is CASSHPGQFTGELFF. In DNA form, the CDR3 reads TGTGCCAGTAGCCACCCGGGACAGTTCACCGGGGAGCTGTTTTTT. Full variable domain (missing parts from reference TRBV19 and TRBJ2-2): DGGITQSPKYLFRKEGQNVTLSCEQNLNHDAMYWYRQDPGQGLRLIYYSQIVNDFQKGDIAEGYSVSREKKESFPLTVTSAQKNPTAFYLCASSHPGQFTGELFFGEGSRLTVL.

The V call is TRBV10-3, the J call TRBJ1-2; D uncertain. The CDR3 covers 14 residues. The germline V gene has CDR1 ENHRY and CDR2 SYGVKD. Deletions cut 6 bases from V and 10 bases from J, with 21 bases between. CDR3 nucleotide sequence: TGTGCCATCAGACCCGGATCAGGAGCACCTCACTACACCTTC. The encoded protein is CAIRPGSGAPHYTF.

The chain recombines TRBV5-1 with TRBJ2-2; no clear D. Germline values: CDR1 SGHRS, CDR2 YFSETQ. This CDR3 comprises 15 residues. Trimming pared 1 base from V and 5 bases from J, leaving 12 bases between. CDR3 bases: TGCGCCAGCAGCTTGCGTCAGAGGATGACCGGGGAGCTGTTTTTT. This translates into CASSLRQRMTGELFF.

The gene calls are TRBV2 and TRBJ2-6; D not certain. There are 16 residues in the CDR3. Germline values: CDR1 SNHLY, CDR2 FYNNEI. V lost 6 bases to trimming and J lost 0 bases, with 12 bases between them. The CDR3 DNA sequence: TGTGCCAGCAGCTACGTTGTCGGCTCTGGGGCCAACGTCCTGACTTTC. The encoded protein is CASSYVVGSGANVLTF.

This clone has just one count. V gene TRBV19 combines with J gene TRBJ2-1, with 7 bases identical to TRBD1. The CDR3 sequence is 14 residues long. Germline loops: CDR1 LNHDA, CDR2 SQIVND (reference sequence). The V gene end was trimmed by 7 bases and the J gene end by 4 bases; junction bases not matched to a gene: 7. CDR3 sequence reads: CASNTPGQYNEQFF. CDR3 nucleotides: TGTGCCAGTAATACCCCGGGACAGTACAATGAGCAGTTCTTC.

The chain has TRBV19 and TRBJ2-1; 8 bases fit TRBD1. Germline V lookup: CDR1 LNHDA, CDR2 SQIVND (reference sequence). There are 14 residues in the CDR3. J lost 6 bases, V lost 6 bases, and 7 bases had no gene match. This CDR3 is CASRGDRSRNEQFF. CDR3 nucleotides: TGTGCCAGTAGAGGGGACAGGTCTCGCAATGAGCAGTTCTTC.

This clone was counted once. The chain couples TRBV18 to TRBJ1-2; tentative D call: TRBD1 (5 bases). This CDR3 has 15 amino acids. V lost 2 bases to trimming and J lost 4 bases, with 14 bases between them. Germline V gene sequence: CDR1 KGHSH, CDR2 LQKENI. The CDR3 nucleotides read TGTGCCAGCTCACCAGGCAAGGGGCCGGGCTATGGCTACACCTTC. Protein: CASSPGKGPGYGYTF.